One and the same sample provided the 16 T cell receptor beta chains below, sequenced in a study of blood T cell repertoires in COVID-19. Repertoires were generated with immunoSEQ multiplex PCR, while TCRdb's copy carries only in-frame clones and drops some. This repertoire shows just over 95,000 clones, roughly 89% found once; its top ten account for 15%. The sequencing input was peripheral blood. The receptor set was obtained from a human donor in a cohort sampled during active COVID-19.

The chain is built from TRBV27 and TRBJ2-7, with 7 positions matching TRBD1. CDR3 length equals 14 residues. The V and J ends lost 4 bases and 0 bases, in that order; junction bases with no gene match: 3. CDR1 is MNHEY, CDR2 SMNVEV, per germline (reference sequence). The CDR3 loop reads CASSWDRSSYEQYF. CDR3 sequence (DNA): TGTGCCAGCAGTTGGGACAGAAGCTCCTACGAGCAGTACTTC.

This sequence joins TRBV5-4 and TRBJ2-4; 7 bases are shared with TRBD1. V was clipped by 3 bases and J by 0 bases; unmatched bases: 15. The V gene's germline CDR1 is SGHNT and CDR2 YYREEE (reference sequence). The CDR3 is made up of 19 amino acids. CDR3 nucleotide sequence: TGTGCCAGCAGCTCCAGTCCCGGGACAGCAAACATAGCCAAAAACATTCAGTACTTC. Its translation is CASSSSPGTANIAKNIQYF.

V gene TRBV7-2 combines with J gene TRBJ2-2; 10 nucleotides match TRBD2. The CDR3 length is 14 residues. With 6 bases clipped from V and 6 bases from J, the junction kept 4 bases outside the gene matches. Germline-derived CDR1 and CDR2 are SGHTA and FQGNSA. The CDR3 DNA sequence: TGTGCCAGCAGGCCAGCGGGAGGGGCCGGGGAGCTGTTTTTT. Its protein product is CASRPAGGAGELFF.

This clone was counted a single time. V is TRBV7-9 and J is TRBJ2-2, with D maybe TRBD1 (6 bases). V was pared by 1 base and J by 2 bases, with 11 bases between. In germline, CDR1 is SEHNR, CDR2 FQNEAQ (reference sequence). The CDR3 is 16 amino acids. The CDR3 coding sequence is TGTGCCAGCAGCTTAGGCGTTGGGGGCAACACCGGGGAGCTGTTTTTT. This translates into CASSLGVGGNTGELFF.

The V gene is TRBV19, the J gene TRBJ1-5, with TRBD1 matching 7 bases. The CDR3 is made up of 15 amino acids. Looked up from germline, CDR1 is LNHDA and CDR2 is SQIVND (reference sequence). J was trimmed by 6 bases and V by 4 bases; bases with no gene match: 9. The DNA for the CDR3 is TGTGCCAGTAGTAGTGGACAGGCGGGGGGTCAGCCCCAGCATTTT. Amino acid sequence: CASSSGQAGGQPQHF.

The gene calls are TRBV5-4 and TRBJ2-1; D is possibly TRBD2 (5 bases). V was shortened by 1 base and J by 3 bases, with 11 bases between the two germline ends. The CDR3 spans 15 residues. Per germline, CDR1 SGHNT and CDR2 YYREEE (reference sequence). The CDR3 bases are TGTGCCAGCAGCTTGTCGGGGAGAGTCTACAATGAGCAGTTCTTC. Its protein is CASSLSGRVYNEQFF.

The V and J genes are TRBV2 and TRBJ2-1; 12 bases fit TRBD2. This CDR3 spans 15 amino acids. The V gene end was trimmed by 7 bases and the J gene end by 8 bases; junction bases not matched to a gene: 9. Germline V gives CDR1 SNHLY, CDR2 FYNNEI. The CDR3 DNA sequence: TGTGCCAGCACTCCACAGACTAGCGGGAGAGATGAGCAGTTCTTC. This encodes CASTPQTSGRDEQFF.

This chain joins TRBV23-1 and TRBJ2-1, with 9 bases aligning to TRBD1. TRBV23-1 is annotated as an ORF whose role is uncertain. The CDR3 is 15 residues long. V was clipped by 7 bases and J by 6 bases; unmatched bases: 10. CDR3: CASILRDRESNEQFF. The CDR3 coding sequence is TGCGCCAGCATTCTCCGGGACAGGGAGTCCAATGAGCAGTTCTTC.

The CDR3 coding sequence is TGCGCCAGCAGCCAAGATCCGACTAGCGGGGGACAGACCCAGTACTTC. As protein: CASSQDPTSGGQTQYF. This sequence joins TRBV4-1 and TRBJ2-5; 12 bases fit TRBD2. Germline V lookup: CDR1 MGHRA, CDR2 YSYEKL. V dropped 0 bases and J dropped 6; count of bases not matched to a gene: 5. CDR3 length: 16 amino acids.

The chain recombines TRBV30 with TRBJ2-5, with a possible D match to TRBD2 (6 bases). CDR1 is GTSNPN and CDR2 is SVGIG in the germline V gene (reference sequence). The CDR3 is made up of 13 amino acids. V was clipped by 4 bases and J by 3 bases, with 12 bases between them. In nucleotides, the CDR3 is TGTGCCTGGATGCACTGGGGGGAAGAGACCCAGTACTTC. It yields the protein CAWMHWGEETQYF.

V is TRBV5-4 and J is TRBJ2-3, with D possibly matching TRBD2 (5 bases). Germline-derived CDR1 and CDR2 are SGHNT and YYREEE (reference sequence). Trimming shortened V by 4 bases and J by 1 base, and 19 bases separated the two germline ends. The CDR3 sequence is 17 residues long. The DNA for the CDR3 is TGTGCCAGCAGCATCGACTACTCTCCACCTCGCACAGATACGCAGTATTTT. Residues: CASSIDYSPPRTDTQYF.

V gene TRBV10-3 combines with J gene TRBJ1-4, with unresolved D. This CDR3 has 15 residues. Germline V gene lookup returns CDR1 ENHRY and CDR2 SYGVKD. With 4 bases removed from V and 4 bases from J, the gap between germline ends came to 13 bases. CDR3 in DNA: TGTGCCATCAGTGTTTCAGGCGCTGATAATGAAAAACTGTTTTTT. This gives the protein CAISVSGADNEKLFF.

This chain connects TRBV9 to TRBJ1-6, with TRBD1 identical over 7 bases. Germline values: CDR1 SGDLS, CDR2 YYNGEE. This CDR3 is 17 amino acids long. Trimming removed 0 bases from V and 1 base from J; junction bases left unmatched: 4. This CDR3 is CASSVDARGSYNSPLHF. The CDR3 nucleotides read TGTGCCAGCAGCGTAGATGCCAGGGGGTCCTATAATTCACCCCTCCACTTT.

The gene calls are TRBV4-3 and TRBJ1-6; no definite D call. The CDR3 consists of 13 residues. V gave up 1 base and J gave up 7 bases, with 5 bases separating them. Germline lookup yields CDR1 LGHNA and CDR2 YSLEER. CDR3 nucleotides: TGCGCCAGCAGCCAAGTCGAGAATTCACCCCTCCACTTT. This gives the protein CASSQVENSPLHF.

V usage is TRBV18 and J usage is TRBJ1-3; TRBD1 aligns across 9 bases. Germline CDR1 is KGHSH and CDR2 is LQKENI. This CDR3 has 17 amino acids. J was trimmed by 2 bases and V by 3 bases; bases with no gene match: 8. CDR3 in amino acids: CASSPRTGTGTGNTIYF. As DNA, the CDR3 is TGTGCCAGCTCACCTCGCACCGGGACAGGGACTGGAAACACCATATATTTT.

The genes are TRBV24-1 and TRBJ2-5, with 8 bases identical to TRBD1. Germline lookup yields CDR1 KGHDR and CDR2 SFDVKD. Unmatched junction bases numbered 12, after V lost 4 bases and J lost 6 bases. This CDR3 spans 16 amino acids. In DNA form, the CDR3 reads TGTGCCACCAGTGACGTGGACAGGGATGGGGCGAAGACCCAGTACTTC. Encoded protein: CATSDVDRDGAKTQYF.